Reported below is one T cell receptor beta chain. Its matching antigen is unknown. Germline V gives CDR1 LGHDT, CDR2 YNNKEL (reference sequence). The CDR3 is made up of 17 amino acids. V was trimmed by 3 bases and J by 2 bases, leaving 20 bases between them. This sample was taken from a study of T cell repertoires in cytomegalovirus infection. MiXCR, run by TCRdb on the reads, gives a single entry per CDR3 protein. The data show some 940,000 distinct CDR3 sequences, roughly 30% seen once. This chain uses TRBV3-1 with TRBJ2-7, with a tentative D call TRBD1 (5 bases). The receptor was isolated from a human donor in good health (CMV status not recorded). Some clones in this sample may be carry-over from other donors' samples. Sequenced here: cultured CD8+ T cells from PBMCs, sampled from culture after CMV antigen stimulation. This CDR3 reads CASSHPGDRLEPYEQYF. CDR3 sequence (DNA): TGTGCCAGCAGCCATCCCGGTGACAGATTAGAACCCTACGAGCAGTACTTC.